One sample yielded the 19 T cell receptor beta chains listed below, sequenced in a study of T cell responses to AZD1222 COVID-19 vaccine. TCRdb's table, derived via immunoSEQ multiplex PCR, lists solely in-frame clones and lacks some. This table holds 90,000 to 100,000 clones, about 85% found once. The sample here was peripheral blood, taken on day 0 of AZD1222 vaccination. Every receptor here comes from an adult in good health.

The chain combines TRBV14 with TRBJ2-5; TRBD2 matches at 8 bases. The CDR3 runs 15 residues. V gave up 4 bases and J gave up 5 bases; unmatched junction bases: 9. Germline V gives CDR1 SGHDN, CDR2 FVKESK. Here the CDR3 reads CASSLQRESGETQYF. In DNA, the CDR3 is TGTGCCAGCAGCCTTCAGCGGGAGAGTGGGGAGACCCAGTACTTC.

V and J are TRBV3-1 (or the pseudogene TRBV3-2) and TRBJ1-3; D is unresolved. There are 16 residues in the CDR3. The V end lost 0 bases, the J end lost 3 bases, and 12 bases lay between the germline ends. CDR1 is LGHDT and CDR2 is YNNKEL in the germline V gene (reference sequence). This CDR3 is CASSQEGRPLGNTIYF. The CDR3 bases are TGTGCCAGCAGCCAAGAAGGGAGGCCGCTTGGAAACACCATATATTTT.

The chain employs TRBV3-1 (or the pseudogene TRBV3-2) and TRBJ1-3; possibly TRBD1 for D (5 bases). Germline V gene data show CDR1 as LGHDT and CDR2 as YNNKEL (reference sequence). Trimming left V 1 base short and J 8 bases short, with 15 bases between. This CDR3 is 15 amino acids long. As DNA, the CDR3 is TGTGCCAGCAGCCAAGGAGTGACAGACTTCGACACCATATATTTT. As protein: CASSQGVTDFDTIYF.

J is TRBJ1-3 and V is TRBV3-1 (or the pseudogene TRBV3-2), with D perhaps TRBD1 (5 bases). CDR1 and CDR2 (germline): LGHDT, YNNKEL (reference sequence). The CDR3 loop spans 15 amino acids. Trimming took 4 bases from V and 2 from J, leaving 12 bases between them. DNA for the CDR3: TGTGCCAGCAGCCCAGGGACGGCCCCTGGAAACACCATATATTTT. As protein: CASSPGTAPGNTIYF.

The rearrangement joins TRBV4-3 to TRBJ2-2; 11 nucleotides align to TRBD1. The CDR3 runs to 16 residues. CDR1 LGHNA and CDR2 YSLEER come from the germline V gene. J was trimmed by 6 bases and V by 0 bases; bases with no gene match: 3. The DNA for the CDR3 is TGCGCCAGCAGCCAAGAGGGGGACAGGGGGTCCGGGGAGCTGTTTTTT. It codes for CASSQEGDRGSGELFF.

This chain uses TRBV27 with TRBJ1-1; a possible D gene is TRBD1 (6 bases). Germline values: CDR1 MNHEY, CDR2 SMNVEV (reference sequence). The V and J ends lost 5 bases and 4 bases respectively, with 14 bases between them. The CDR3 is 14 amino acids. The CDR3 here is CASSPDSLGTEAFF. CDR3 nucleotide sequence: TGTGCCAGCAGTCCGGACAGCCTGGGCACTGAAGCTTTCTTT.

In DNA form, the CDR3 reads TGTGCCATCGGTGGGGAACTCTATGGCTACACCTTC. Encoded protein: CAIGGELYGYTF. The V call is TRBV10-3, the J call TRBJ1-2; D remains unclear. V was cut by 8 bases and J by 4 bases, with 11 bases left in between. The CDR3 has 12 amino acids. CDR1 and CDR2 from the germline V gene are ENHRY and SYGVKD.

V usage is TRBV7-3 and J usage is TRBJ2-5, with 9 bases matching TRBD1. This CDR3 is 14 amino acids long. Germline lookup yields CDR1 SGHTA and CDR2 FQGTGA. Trimming cost V 5 bases and J 5 bases; bases outside gene matches: 6. This chain's CDR3 is CASSPTGGMETQYF. Here the CDR3 DNA reads TGTGCCAGCAGCCCTACAGGGGGCATGGAGACCCAGTACTTC.

The rearrangement joins TRBV11-3 to TRBJ2-3; 10 bases line up with TRBD2. The length of the CDR3 is 16 residues. With 4 bases clipped from V and 0 bases from J, the junction kept 4 bases outside the gene matches. CDR1 is SGHNT, CDR2 YENEEA, per germline. The CDR3, as DNA: TGTGCCAGCAGCTCCCTACTAGCGGGAAGCACAGATACGCAGTATTTT. Translated, it gives CASSSLLAGSTDTQYF.

The gene calls are TRBV7-8 and TRBJ1-5; a weak D match, TRBD1 (5 bases). The CDR3 extends over 16 amino acids. From germline, CDR1 is SGHVS and CDR2 FQNEAQ. V shed 1 base and J shed 2 bases, with 12 bases lying between them. CDR3 nucleotide sequence: TGTGCCAGCAGCTTAGTGCCGGGGCAGGGCAATCAGCCCCAGCATTTT. This translates into CASSLVPGQGNQPQHF.

The chain uses TRBV19 and TRBJ2-7, with 8 bases lining up with TRBD2. Trimming cost V 5 bases and J 3 bases; bases outside gene matches: 6. Germline CDR1 is LNHDA and CDR2 is SQIVND (reference sequence). CDR3 length: 14 amino acids. CDR3 sequence (DNA): TGTGCCAGTAGTGGCGCGGGGGGCCACTACGAGCAGTACTTC. It is translated as CASSGAGGHYEQYF.

The rearrangement links TRBV5-6 to TRBJ1-5, with 11 positions matching TRBD1. The germline V gene encodes CDR1 SGHDT and CDR2 YYEEEE. The CDR3 sequence is 15 residues long. V was clipped by 3 bases and J by 4 bases; unmatched bases: 3. The CDR3 nucleotides read TGTGCCAGCAGCTACGGGACAGGGGGAAATCAGCCCCAGCATTTT. This sequence encodes CASSYGTGGNQPQHF.

The chain uses TRBV7-8 and TRBJ2-7; no definite D call. CDR3 length equals 13 residues. Germline CDR1 SGHVS, CDR2 FQNEAQ. The V gene lost 5 bases and the J gene lost 5 bases, with 13 bases spanning the gap. The CDR3 DNA reads TGTGCCAGCAGCCCCCCTGTGACGGACGAGCAGTACGTC. Translation gives CASSPPVTDEQYV.

This clone showed up just once. The chain links TRBV5-1 to TRBJ2-3; no clear D gene. This CDR3 has 12 residues. Trimming stripped 2 bases from V and 5 bases from J, with 6 bases between. Germline CDR1 reads SGHRS; CDR2 reads YFSETQ. The DNA for the CDR3 is TGCGCCAGCAGCTTAAAGGTAGATACGCAGTATTTT. Its translation: CASSLKVDTQYF.

Sample share makes this clone medium-sized. The V call is TRBV19, the J call TRBJ1-2, with a possible D match to TRBD1 (5 bases). Germline V gene sequence: CDR1 LNHDA, CDR2 SQIVND (reference sequence). CDR3 size: 13 residues. Trimming cost V 1 base and J 8 bases, with 11 bases left between them. The CDR3 protein is CASSIALGGGYTF. The CDR3 DNA is TGTGCCAGTAGTATAGCCCTCGGGGGAGGCTACACCTTC.

This chain uses TRBV4-2 with TRBJ1-4; D is ambiguous. V was pared by 2 bases and J by 6 bases, with 13 bases between. Germline V gene lookup returns CDR1 LGHNA and CDR2 YNFKEQ. This CDR3 has 15 residues. CDR3 DNA sequence: TGTGCCAGCAGCCAACAGGATAAGTGGGATGAAAAACTGTTTTTT. As protein: CASSQQDKWDEKLFF.

J is TRBJ2-5 and V is TRBV12-5, with 9 bases fitting TRBD1. Per germline, CDR1 LGHNT and CDR2 FRNRAP. With 9 bases clipped from V and 3 bases from J, the junction kept 8 bases outside the gene matches. This CDR3 has 14 residues. The CDR3 spells CASGEGTGKETQYF. CDR3 nucleotide sequence: TGTGCTAGCGGGGAGGGGACAGGGAAAGAGACCCAGTACTTC.

This chain connects TRBV15 to TRBJ1-3; 7 bases line up with TRBD1. Germline CDR1 LNHNV, CDR2 YYDKDF (reference sequence). The CDR3 is 14 residues long. With 3 bases clipped from V and 3 bases from J, the junction kept 2 bases outside the gene matches. CDR3 nucleotide sequence: TGTGCCACCAGCAGGGGACAGCGTGGAAACACCATATATTTT. Amino acid sequence: CATSRGQRGNTIYF. Full variable domain (missing parts from reference TRBV15 and TRBJ1-3): DAMVIQNPRYQVTQFGKPVTLSCSQTLNHNVMYWYQQKSSQAPKLLFHYYDKDFNNEADTPDNFQSRRPNTSFCFLDIRSPGLGDTAMYLCATSRGQRGNTIYFGEGSWLTVV.

The V gene is TRBV19, the J gene TRBJ1-4; D unclear. Germline CDR1 reads LNHDA; CDR2 reads SQIVND (reference sequence). Trimming stripped 3 bases from V and 1 base from J, with 12 bases between. This CDR3 comprises 16 residues. The CDR3 DNA sequence: TGTGCCAGTAGTATCGACTCGACGGGAACTAATGAAAAACTGTTTTTT. Translation: CASSIDSTGTNEKLFF.